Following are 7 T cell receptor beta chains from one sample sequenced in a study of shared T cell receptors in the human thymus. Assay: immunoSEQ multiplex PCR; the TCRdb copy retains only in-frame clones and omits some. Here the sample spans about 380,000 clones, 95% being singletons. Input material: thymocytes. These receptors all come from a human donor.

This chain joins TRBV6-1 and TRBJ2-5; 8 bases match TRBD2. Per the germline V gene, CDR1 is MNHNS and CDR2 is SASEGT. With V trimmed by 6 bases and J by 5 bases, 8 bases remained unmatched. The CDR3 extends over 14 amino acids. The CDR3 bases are TGTGCCAGCAGGGCAGCGGGAGCGGCGGAGACCCAGTACTTC. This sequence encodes CASRAAGAAETQYF.

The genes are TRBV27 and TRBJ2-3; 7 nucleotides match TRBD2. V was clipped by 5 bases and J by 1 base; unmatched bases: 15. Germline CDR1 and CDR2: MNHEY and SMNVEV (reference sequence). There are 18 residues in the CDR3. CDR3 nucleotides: TGTGCCAGCAGTCCAGACCCCGGGAGGTCTAGCGGCACAGATACGCAGTATTTT. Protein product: CASSPDPGRSSGTDTQYF.

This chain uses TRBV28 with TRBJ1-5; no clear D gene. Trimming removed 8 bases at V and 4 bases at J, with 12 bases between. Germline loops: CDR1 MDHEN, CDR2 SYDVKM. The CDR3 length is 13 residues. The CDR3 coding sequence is TGTGCCAGCGCCCGTAAGTCGAATCAGCCCCAGCATTTT. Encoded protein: CASARKSNQPQHF. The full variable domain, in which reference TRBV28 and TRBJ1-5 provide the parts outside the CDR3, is DVKVTQSSRYLVKRTGEKVFLECVQDMDHENMFWYRQDPGLGLRLIYFSYDVKMKEKGDIPEGYSVSREKKERFSLILESASTNQTSMYLCASARKSNQPQHFGDGTRLSIL.

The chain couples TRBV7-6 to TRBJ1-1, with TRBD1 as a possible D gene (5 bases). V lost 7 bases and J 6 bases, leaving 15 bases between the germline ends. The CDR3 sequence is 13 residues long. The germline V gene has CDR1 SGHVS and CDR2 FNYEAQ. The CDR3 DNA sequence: TGTGCCAGCAACCTGACAGTAGGCGCTGAAGCTTTCTTT. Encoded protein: CASNLTVGAEAFF.

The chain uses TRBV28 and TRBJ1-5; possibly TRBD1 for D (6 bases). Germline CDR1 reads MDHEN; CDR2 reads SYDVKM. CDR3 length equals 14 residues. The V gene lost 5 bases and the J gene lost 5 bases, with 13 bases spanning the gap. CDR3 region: CASSQQGQHQPQHF. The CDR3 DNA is TGTGCCAGCAGTCAGCAGGGGCAGCATCAGCCCCAGCATTTT.

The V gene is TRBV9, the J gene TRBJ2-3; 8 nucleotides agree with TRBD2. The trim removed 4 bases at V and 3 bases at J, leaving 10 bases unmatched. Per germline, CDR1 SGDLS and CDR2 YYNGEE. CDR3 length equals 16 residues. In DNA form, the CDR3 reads TGTGCCAGCAGCCCTGAGCGGGAGTGGAGGACAGATACGCAGTATTTT. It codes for CASSPEREWRTDTQYF.

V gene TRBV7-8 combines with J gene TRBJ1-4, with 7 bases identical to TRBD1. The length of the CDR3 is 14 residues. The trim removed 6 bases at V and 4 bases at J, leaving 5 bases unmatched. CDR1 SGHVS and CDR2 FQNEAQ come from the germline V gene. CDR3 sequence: CASSSDRVNEKLFF. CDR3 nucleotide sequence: TGTGCCAGCAGTTCCGACAGGGTTAATGAAAAACTGTTTTTT.